This record concerns one TCR beta chain sequence. Its antigen is not known. The data stem from a study of T cell responses to AZD1222 COVID-19 vaccine. Notes on the study in general: Just a handful of AZD1222 recipients tested seropositive at baseline. Clonal diversity may have been underestimated, and the donors were mostly white British, with more females than males.

The V gene lost 4 bases and the J gene lost 3 bases, with 17 bases spanning the gap. The CDR3 is made up of 16 amino acids. The germline V gene has CDR1 SGDLS and CDR2 YYNGEE. The data were produced by immunoSEQ multiplex PCR, yet TCRdb's version contains in-frame clones alone and is incomplete. The table lists fewer than 150,000 clones, around 88% of them singletons. The TCR comes from an adult who received the AZD1222 COVID-19 vaccine. Specimen: peripheral blood, collected 28 days after the second AZD1222 dose. The V and J genes are TRBV9 and TRBJ2-1, with D possibly being TRBD2 (7 bases). In DNA form, the CDR3 reads TGTGCCAGCAGCCCGGTGAGCGGGGACAACTACAATGAGCAGTTCTTC. Its translation: CASSPVSGDNYNEQFF.